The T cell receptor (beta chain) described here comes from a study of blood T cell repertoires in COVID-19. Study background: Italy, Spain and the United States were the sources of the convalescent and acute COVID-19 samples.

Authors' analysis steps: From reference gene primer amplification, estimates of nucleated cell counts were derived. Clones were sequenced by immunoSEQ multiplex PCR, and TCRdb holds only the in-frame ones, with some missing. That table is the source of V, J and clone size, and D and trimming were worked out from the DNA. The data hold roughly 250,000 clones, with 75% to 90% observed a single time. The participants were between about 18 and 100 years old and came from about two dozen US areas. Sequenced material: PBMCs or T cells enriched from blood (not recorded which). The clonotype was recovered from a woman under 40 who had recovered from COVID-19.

In DNA, the CDR3 is TGTGCCAGCACAGCTGGAAACACCATATATTTT. This gives the protein CASTAGNTIYF. The V and J genes are TRBV6-5 and TRBJ1-3; D ambiguous. V lost 7 bases to trimming and J lost 2 bases, with 3 bases between them. Germline assignment: CDR1 MNHEY and CDR2 SVGAGI. The CDR3 totals 11 residues.